These T cell receptor beta chains were read from a single sample in a study of post-analysis software for immune sequencing data. MiXCR, applied by TCRdb to the PCR reads, yields one record per CDR3 protein. The profile shows more than 450,000 distinct CDR3 sequences, 44% of them singletons. Sequenced: blood. These receptors all come from a girl aged 5-17 years with multiple sclerosis. Each CDR3 is given with its conserved first and last residue. The D gene is left open where the match is weak. For some rows the clone size is stated as once, few or many, or as a class when expanded; others skip it.

>TRBJ1-5|TRBD1|17|NA|TRBV4-1
CASSPAKRTGEGEPQHF
TGCGCCAGCAGCCCTGCTAAGCGGACAGGGGAGGGTGAGCCCCAGCATTTT
>TRBJ2-1|NA|15|NA|TRBV12-3/TRBV12-4
CASSSSHSGYNEQFF
TGTGCCAGCAGTTCCAGCCATAGCGGCTACAATGAGCAGTTCTTC
>TRBJ1-2|NA|12|NA|TRBV12-3/TRBV12-4
CASTKTVYGYTF
TGTGCCAGCACTAAGACGGTATATGGCTACACCTTC
>TRBJ1-6|TRBD1|15|few|TRBV7-3
CASSFTGVDNSPLHF
TGTGCCAGCAGCTTCACAGGGGTGGACAACTCACCCCTCCACTTT
>TRBJ1-4|NA|15|NA|TRBV11-2
CASSLGVGDYEKLFF
TGTGCCAGCAGCTTAGGTGTAGGGGACTATGAAAAACTGTTTTTT
>TRBJ2-3|NA|14|NA|TRBV3-1
CASSQVAGSDTQYF
TGTGCCAGCAGCCAAGTGGCGGGATCAGATACGCAGTATTTT
>TRBJ1-1|TRBD1|13|many|TRBV10-3
CATIQGAGTEAFF
TGTGCCACCATACAGGGGGCTGGGACTGAAGCTTTCTTT
>TRBJ2-7|TRBD1|15|NA|TRBV5-1
CASSRTGESSYEQYF
TGCGCCAGCAGCCGAACAGGGGAAAGCTCCTACGAGCAGTACTTC
>TRBJ2-7|TRBD2|16|NA|TRBV5-1
CASSVSGTSSSYEQYF
TGCGCCAGCAGCGTCTCCGGGACTAGCAGCTCCTACGAGCAGTACTTC
>TRBJ1-2|NA|14|few|TRBV5-6
CASSLEQVRYGYTF
TGTGCCAGCAGCTTGGAACAGGTCCGATATGGCTACACCTTC
>TRBJ1-6|NA|13|few|TRBV11-3
CASSFNYNSPLHF
TGTGCCAGCAGCTTCAACTATAATTCACCCCTCCACTTT
>TRBJ2-7|NA|13|NA|TRBV27
CASRQESSYEQYF
TGTGCCAGCAGACAGGAGTCTTCCTACGAGCAGTACTTC
>TRBJ1-2|NA|14|few|TRBV7-2
CASSSQKGRSGYTF
TGTGCCAGCAGCTCACAGAAAGGGAGAAGCGGCTACACCTTC
>TRBJ1-2|NA|15|NA|TRBV21-1
CASSKGWDRGYGYTF
TGTGCCAGCAGCAAAGGTTGGGACAGGGGCTATGGCTACACCTTC
>TRBJ2-3|NA|13|NA|TRBV10-3
CAIAGTTEGTQYF
TGTGCCATCGCCGGGACCACCGAGGGTACGCAGTATTTT
>TRBJ2-7|TRBD1|14|few|TRBV29-1
CSAVTIGQGNLQYF
TGCAGCGCCGTGACAATTGGACAGGGGAATTTGCAGTACTTC
>TRBJ2-5|TRBD2|18|NA|TRBV4-2
CASSQRTSGGVYQETQYF
TGTGCCAGCAGCCAACGAACTAGCGGGGGAGTGTACCAAGAGACCCAGTACTTC
>TRBJ2-3|NA|13|NA|TRBV4-2
CASSQAMADTQYF
TGTGCCAGCAGCCAAGCCATGGCAGATACGCAGTATTTT
>TRBJ2-1|NA|15|NA|TRBV20-1
CSAGRDASSYNEQFF
TGCAGTGCTGGCCGGGACGCGAGCTCCTACAATGAGCAGTTCTTC
>TRBJ1-5|NA|16|once|TRBV7-8
CASSPGNRIVGQPQHF
TGTGCCAGCAGCCCGGGGAACAGGATCGTTGGACAGCCCCAGCATTTT
>TRBJ2-5|TRBD2|16|NA|TRBV27
CASSLGSSGNQETQYF
TGTGCCAGCAGTTTAGGATCTAGCGGGAATCAAGAGACCCAGTACTTC
>TRBJ2-1|NA|16|NA|TRBV7-9
CASSSDRIGAYNEQFF
TGTGCCAGCAGCTCCGACAGAATCGGCGCCTACAATGAGCAGTTCTTC
>TRBJ2-7|NA|16|NA|TRBV5-1
CASSLVTAGTTYEQYF
TGCGCCAGCAGCTTGGTAACGGCAGGGACCACCTACGAGCAGTACTTC
>TRBJ1-2|TRBD1|14|NA|TRBV7-9
CASSLAGQVHGYTF
TGTGCCAGCAGCTTAGCGGGACAGGTCCATGGCTACACCTTC
>TRBJ1-4|NA|17|NA|TRBV12-3/TRBV12-4
CASSFDGQFATNEKLFF
TGTGCCAGCAGTTTTGACGGACAGTTTGCAACTAATGAAAAACTGTTTTTT
>TRBJ2-7|NA|18|NA|TRBV7-2
CASSLEVPLGLSSYEQYF
TGTGCCAGCAGCTTAGAGGTGCCTCTTGGATTAAGCTCCTACGAGCAGTACTTC
>TRBJ1-1|NA|15|few|TRBV6-5
CASSFDPGPNTEAFF
TGTGCCAGCAGTTTCGATCCGGGGCCTAACACTGAAGCTTTCTTT
>TRBJ2-1|NA|13|NA|TRBV24-1
CATSETAYNEQFF
TGTGCCACCAGTGAAACGGCCTACAATGAGCAGTTCTTC
>TRBJ2-7|TRBD2|15|few|TRBV4-1
CASSQPTSGTYEQYF
TGCGCCAGCAGCCAGCCGACTAGCGGGACCTACGAGCAGTACTTC
>TRBJ2-7|NA|14|NA|TRBV7-6
CASSAAGTRGEQYF
TGTGCCAGCAGCGCTGCCGGGACTCGGGGCGAGCAGTACTTC
>TRBJ2-7|NA|14|NA|TRBV5-1
CASSLGQGGGEQYF
TGCGCCAGCAGCTTGGGACAGGGAGGTGGCGAGCAGTACTTC
>TRBJ2-3|NA|16|once|TRBV12-3/TRBV12-4
CDSTSWAQVSTDTQYF
TGTGACAGCACTTCTTGGGCCCAGGTGAGCACAGATACGCAGTATTTT
>TRBJ2-7|NA|15|NA|TRBV9
CASGLGLGETYEQYF
TGTGCCAGTGGGTTAGGACTGGGAGAGACCTACGAGCAGTACTTC
>TRBJ2-7|NA|15|NA|TRBV19
CASSIVSGVSYEQYF
TGTGCCAGTAGTATAGTAAGCGGAGTGTCCTACGAGCAGTACTTC
>TRBJ1-5|TRBD1|18|few|TRBV4-1
CASSQELWTGPGGQPQHF
TGCGCCAGCAGCCAAGAGCTTTGGACAGGCCCGGGTGGTCAGCCCCAGCATTTT
>TRBJ1-1|NA|13|NA|TRBV6-6
CASSYSRSGEAFF
TGTGCCAGCAGTTACTCCAGATCGGGGGAAGCTTTCTTT
>TRBJ2-1|NA|14|NA|TRBV29-1
CSVAGTQGRNEQFF
TGCAGCGTCGCCGGGACCCAAGGTAGGAATGAGCAGTTCTTC
>TRBJ2-5|NA|14|NA|TRBV7-9
CASSSPRQGETQYF
TGTGCCAGCAGCTCCCCCCGGCAGGGAGAGACCCAGTACTTC
>TRBJ2-7|NA|15|NA|TRBV20-1
CSARDLRQGKYEQYF
TGCAGTGCTAGAGATCTCAGGCAGGGGAAATACGAGCAGTACTTC
>TRBJ2-7|NA|13|few|TRBV20-1
CSAKDRYSYEQYF
TGCAGTGCTAAGGACCGATACTCCTACGAGCAGTACTTC
>TRBJ2-3|TRBD2|16|few|TRBV5-1
CASSYGGLAGTDTQYF
TGCGCCAGCAGCTACGGCGGACTAGCGGGGACAGATACGCAGTATTTT
>TRBJ2-5|TRBD2|16|NA|TRBV5-5
CASSLVITGGRETQYF
TGTGCCAGCAGCTTGGTTATCACGGGGGGGCGTGAGACCCAGTACTTC
>TRBJ2-6|NA|18|many|TRBV7-3
CASSLKAGLSSGANVLTF
TGTGCCAGCAGCTTAAAGGCTGGGCTGAGCTCTGGGGCCAACGTCCTGACTTTC
>TRBJ2-1|NA|16|once|TRBV7-9
CASSFPRLRVYNEQFF
TGTGCCAGCAGCTTCCCCCGCCTTAGGGTTTACAATGAGCAGTTCTTC
>TRBJ2-1|TRBD1|17|NA|TRBV4-1
CASSHGGGTGNYNEQFF
TGCGCCAGCAGCCATGGAGGGGGGACAGGGAACTACAATGAGCAGTTCTTC